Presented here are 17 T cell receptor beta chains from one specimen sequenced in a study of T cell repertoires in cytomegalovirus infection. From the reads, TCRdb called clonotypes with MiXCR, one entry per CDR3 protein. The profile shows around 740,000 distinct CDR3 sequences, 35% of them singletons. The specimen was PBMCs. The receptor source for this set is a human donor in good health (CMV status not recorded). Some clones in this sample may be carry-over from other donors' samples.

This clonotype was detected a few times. DNA for the CDR3: TGCAGCGTTGAGGGACTAGCCGCCTACGAGCAGTACTTC. Its translation: CSVEGLAAYEQYF. This rearrangement joins TRBV29-1 to TRBJ2-7; 9 nucleotides align to TRBD2. Per germline, CDR1 SQVTM and CDR2 ANQGSEA. The CDR3 consists of 13 residues. V shed 3 bases, J shed 2 bases, and the junction held 2 bases outside the gene matches.

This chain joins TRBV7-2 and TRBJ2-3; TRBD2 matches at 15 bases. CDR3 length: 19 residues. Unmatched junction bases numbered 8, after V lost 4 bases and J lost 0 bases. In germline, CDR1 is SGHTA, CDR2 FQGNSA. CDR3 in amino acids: CASSWTSGGAVASTDTQYF. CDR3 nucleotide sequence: TGTGCCAGCAGCTGGACTAGCGGGGGGGCTGTGGCTAGCACAGATACGCAGTATTTT.

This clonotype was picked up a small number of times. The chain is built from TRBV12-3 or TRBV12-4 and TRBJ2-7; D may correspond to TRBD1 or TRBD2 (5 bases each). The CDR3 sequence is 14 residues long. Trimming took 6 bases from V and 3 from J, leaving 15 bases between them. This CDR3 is CASSRTGAIYEQYF. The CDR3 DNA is TGTGCCAGCAGCCGAACCGGGGCCATCTACGAGCAGTACTTC.

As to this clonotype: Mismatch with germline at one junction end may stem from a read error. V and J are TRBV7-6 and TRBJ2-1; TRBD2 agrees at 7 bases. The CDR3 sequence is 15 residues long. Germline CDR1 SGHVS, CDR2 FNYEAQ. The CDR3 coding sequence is TGTGCTAGCAGCTTAGAACTAGCGTCCGACAATGAGCAGTTCTTC. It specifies CASSLELASDNEQFF.

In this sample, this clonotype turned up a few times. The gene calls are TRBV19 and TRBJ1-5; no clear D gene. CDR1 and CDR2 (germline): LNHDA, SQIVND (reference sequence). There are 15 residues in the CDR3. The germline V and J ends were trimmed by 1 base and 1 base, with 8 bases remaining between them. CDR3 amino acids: CASSIALWSNQPQHF. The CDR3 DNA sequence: TGTGCCAGTAGTATAGCCCTCTGGAGCAATCAGCCCCAGCATTTT.

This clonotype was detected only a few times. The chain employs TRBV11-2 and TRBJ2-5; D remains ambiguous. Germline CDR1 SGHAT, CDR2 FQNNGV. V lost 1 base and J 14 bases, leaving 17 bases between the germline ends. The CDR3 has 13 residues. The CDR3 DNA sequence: TGTGCCAGCAGCTTAGTAAGGACCAAGGACCAATACTTC. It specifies CASSLVRTKDQYF. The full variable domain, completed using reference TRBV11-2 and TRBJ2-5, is EAGVAQSPRYKIIEKRQSVAFWCNPISGHATLYWYQQILGQGPKLLIQFQNNGVVDDSQLPKDRFSAERLKGVDSTLKIQPAKLEDSAVYLCASSLVRTKDQYFGPGTRLLVL.

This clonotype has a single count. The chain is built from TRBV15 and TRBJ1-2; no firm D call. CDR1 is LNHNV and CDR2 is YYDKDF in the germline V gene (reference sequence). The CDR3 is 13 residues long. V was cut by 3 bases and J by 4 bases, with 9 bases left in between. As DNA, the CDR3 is TGTGCCACCAGCAGTGCCGGAGCCTATGGCTACACCTTC. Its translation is CATSSAGAYGYTF.

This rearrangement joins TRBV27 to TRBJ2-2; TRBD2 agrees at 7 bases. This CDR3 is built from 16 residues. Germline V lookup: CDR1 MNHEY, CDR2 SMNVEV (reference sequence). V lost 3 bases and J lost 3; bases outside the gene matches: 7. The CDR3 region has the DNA TGTGCCAGCAGTTTTTCGGCGGGAGTATACACCGGGGAGCTGTTTTTT. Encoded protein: CASSFSAGVYTGELFF.

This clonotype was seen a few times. The CDR3 region has the DNA TGTGCCAGCAGCCAAGAGACTAGTGTGGGGGAGTACCAAGAGACCCAGTACTTC. Amino acids: CASSQETSVGEYQETQYF. The chain recombines TRBV14 with TRBJ2-5, with TRBD2 as a possible D gene (6 bases). Germline CDR1 is SGHDN and CDR2 is FVKESK. With 0 bases removed from V and 0 bases from J, the gap between germline ends came to 17 bases. The length of the CDR3 is 18 residues.

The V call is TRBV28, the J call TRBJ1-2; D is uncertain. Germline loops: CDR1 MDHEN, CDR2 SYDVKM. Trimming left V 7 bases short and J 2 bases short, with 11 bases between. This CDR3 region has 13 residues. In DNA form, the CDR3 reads TGTGCCAGCATAGATTCAGCGAACTATGGCTACACCTTC. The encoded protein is CASIDSANYGYTF.

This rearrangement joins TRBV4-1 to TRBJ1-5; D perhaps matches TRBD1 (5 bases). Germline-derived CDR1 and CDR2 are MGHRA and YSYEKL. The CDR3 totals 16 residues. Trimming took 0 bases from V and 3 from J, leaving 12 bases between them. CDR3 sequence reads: CASSQDATASNQPQHF. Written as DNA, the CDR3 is TGCGCCAGCAGCCAAGACGCGACAGCCTCCAATCAGCCCCAGCATTTT.

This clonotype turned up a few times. The CDR3 sequence is CASSLPRDRVQDTQYF. CDR3 nucleotides: TGTGCCAGCAGCTTACCACGGGACAGGGTACAGGATACGCAGTATTTT. This chain connects TRBV7-8 to TRBJ2-3; 9 nucleotides line up with TRBD1. Germline-derived CDR1 and CDR2 are SGHVS and FQNEAQ. This CDR3 spans 16 amino acids. Trimming at V came to 2 bases and at J to 6 bases, leaving 9 bases not matched to a gene.

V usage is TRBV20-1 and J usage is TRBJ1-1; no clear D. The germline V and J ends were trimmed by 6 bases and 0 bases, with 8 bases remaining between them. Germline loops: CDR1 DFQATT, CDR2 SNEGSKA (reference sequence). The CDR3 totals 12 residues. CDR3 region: CSAYTVNTEAFF. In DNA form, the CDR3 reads TGCAGTGCGTATACAGTGAACACTGAAGCTTTCTTT.

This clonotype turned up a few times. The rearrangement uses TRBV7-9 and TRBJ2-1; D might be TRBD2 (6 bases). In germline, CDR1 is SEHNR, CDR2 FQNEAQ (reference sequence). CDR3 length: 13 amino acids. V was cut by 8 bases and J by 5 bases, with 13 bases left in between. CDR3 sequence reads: CASSGTGNNEQFF. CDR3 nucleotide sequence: TGTGCCAGCTCCGGGACTGGCAACAATGAGCAGTTCTTC. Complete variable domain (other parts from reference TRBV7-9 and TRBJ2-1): DTGVSQNPRHKITKRGQNVTFRCDPISEHNRLYWYRQTLGQGPEFLTYFQNEAQLEKSRLLSDRFSAERPKGSFSTLEIQRTEQGDSAMYLCASSGTGNNEQFFGPGTRLTVL.

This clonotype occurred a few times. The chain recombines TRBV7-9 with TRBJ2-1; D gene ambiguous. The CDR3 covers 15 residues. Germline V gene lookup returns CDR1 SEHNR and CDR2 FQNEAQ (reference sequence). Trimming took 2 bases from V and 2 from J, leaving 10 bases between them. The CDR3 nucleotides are TGTGCCAGCAGCTTACTAGAATCCACCTACAATGAGCAGTTCTTC. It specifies CASSLLESTYNEQFF.

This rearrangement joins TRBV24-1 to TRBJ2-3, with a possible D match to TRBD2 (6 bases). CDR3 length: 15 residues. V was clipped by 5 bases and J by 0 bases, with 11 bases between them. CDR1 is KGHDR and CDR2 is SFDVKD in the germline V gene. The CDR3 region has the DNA TGTGCCACCAGTGGCGGGGCCCTCAGCACAGATACGCAGTATTTT. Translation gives CATSGGALSTDTQYF.

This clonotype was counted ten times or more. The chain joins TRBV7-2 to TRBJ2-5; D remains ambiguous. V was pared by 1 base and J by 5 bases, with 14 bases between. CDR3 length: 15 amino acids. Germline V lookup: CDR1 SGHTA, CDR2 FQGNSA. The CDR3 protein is CASSLGLAIRETQYF. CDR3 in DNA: TGTGCCAGCAGCTTAGGTTTGGCTATTCGGGAGACCCAGTACTTC.